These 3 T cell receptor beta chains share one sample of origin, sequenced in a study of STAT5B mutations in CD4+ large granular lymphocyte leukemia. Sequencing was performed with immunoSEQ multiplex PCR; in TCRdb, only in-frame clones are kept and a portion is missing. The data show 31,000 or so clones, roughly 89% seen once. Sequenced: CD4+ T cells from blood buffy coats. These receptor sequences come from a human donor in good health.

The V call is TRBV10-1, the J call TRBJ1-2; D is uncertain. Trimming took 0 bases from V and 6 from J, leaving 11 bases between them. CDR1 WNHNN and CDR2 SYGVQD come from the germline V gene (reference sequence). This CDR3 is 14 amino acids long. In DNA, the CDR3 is TGCGCCAGCAGTGAGTCCGCAGATCCCGATGGCTACACCTTC. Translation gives CASSESADPDGYTF.

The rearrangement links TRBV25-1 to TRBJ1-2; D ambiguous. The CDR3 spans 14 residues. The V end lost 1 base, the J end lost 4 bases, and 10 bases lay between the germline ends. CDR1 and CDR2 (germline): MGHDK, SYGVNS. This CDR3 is CASSESEGPYGYTF. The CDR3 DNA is TGTGCCAGCAGTGAATCCGAAGGACCCTATGGCTACACCTTC.

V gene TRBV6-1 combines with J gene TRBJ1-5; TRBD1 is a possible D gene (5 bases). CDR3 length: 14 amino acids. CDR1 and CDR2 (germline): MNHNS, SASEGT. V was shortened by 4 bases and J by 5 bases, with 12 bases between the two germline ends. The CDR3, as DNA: TGTGCCAGCAGTGCGCAGGGAACAGATCAGCCCCAGCATTTT. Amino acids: CASSAQGTDQPQHF.